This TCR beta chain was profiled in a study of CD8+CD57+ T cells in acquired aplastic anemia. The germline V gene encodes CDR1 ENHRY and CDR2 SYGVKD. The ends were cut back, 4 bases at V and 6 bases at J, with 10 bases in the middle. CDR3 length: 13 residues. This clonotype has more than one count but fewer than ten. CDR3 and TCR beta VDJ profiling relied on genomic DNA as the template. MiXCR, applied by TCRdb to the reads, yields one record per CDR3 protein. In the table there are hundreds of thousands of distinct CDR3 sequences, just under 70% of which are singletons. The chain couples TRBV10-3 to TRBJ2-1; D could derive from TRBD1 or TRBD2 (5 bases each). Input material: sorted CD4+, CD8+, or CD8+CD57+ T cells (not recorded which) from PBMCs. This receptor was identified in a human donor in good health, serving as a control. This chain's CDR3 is CAISAGTSNEQFF. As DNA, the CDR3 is TGTGCCATCAGTGCCGGGACCAGCAATGAGCAGTTCTTC.